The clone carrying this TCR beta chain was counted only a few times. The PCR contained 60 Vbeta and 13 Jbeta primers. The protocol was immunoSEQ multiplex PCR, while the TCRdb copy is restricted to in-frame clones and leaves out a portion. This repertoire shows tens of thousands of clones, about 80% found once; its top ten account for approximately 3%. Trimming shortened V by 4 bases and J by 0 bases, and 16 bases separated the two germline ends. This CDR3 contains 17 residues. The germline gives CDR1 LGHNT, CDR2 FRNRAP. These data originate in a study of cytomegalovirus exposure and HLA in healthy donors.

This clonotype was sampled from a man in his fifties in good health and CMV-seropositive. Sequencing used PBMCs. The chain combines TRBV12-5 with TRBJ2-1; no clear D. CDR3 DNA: TGTGCTAGTGGTTCCTCGGTTGAGGCCAGCTCCTACAATGAGCAGTTCTTC. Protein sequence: CASGSSVEASSYNEQFF.